This T cell receptor (beta chain) is drawn from a study of identical twins. Whole-study results and caveats: Insertions were fewer in abundant cord blood beta clonotypes, whereas memory repertoires showed none of this pattern.

Concerning this clonotype: What it recognizes is unknown.

MiXCR, run by TCRdb on the 5' RACE reads, gives a single entry per CDR3 protein. The repertoire has about 340,000 distinct CDR3 sequences, around 12% of them found once; the top ten carry roughly 7%. Trimming took 6 bases from V and 5 from J; bases not matched to a gene: 9. The CDR3 spans 15 residues. The V gene's germline CDR1 is SGHTS and CDR2 YDEGEE. The data also belong to a second study, concerning yellow fever vaccine responses in identical twins. This second study says: Twins' vaccine T cell response reportedly gave the appearance of partial convergence and partial personalization.

The rearrangement uses TRBV5-8 and TRBJ2-3, with 10 nucleotides matching TRBD2. This clonotype originated in a woman aged 18-30 years in good health. The specimen sequenced was CD8+ T cells sorted from blood. The CDR3 loop reads CASTFTSGVKDTQYF. CDR3 nucleotides: TGTGCCAGCACCTTTACTAGCGGGGTGAAAGATACGCAGTATTTT.